The source of this T cell receptor beta chain is a study of blood T cell repertoires in COVID-19. The V end lost 4 bases, the J end lost 9 bases, and 13 bases lay between the germline ends. Germline values: CDR1 MDHEN, CDR2 SYDVKM. This CDR3 is built from 12 residues. Source study methods: Using reference gene primer amplification, nucleated cell counts were estimated. Sequencing used immunoSEQ multiplex PCR; TCRdb keeps in-frame clones, though not all of them. The DNA gave D and trimming, while V, J and clone size come from that table. The table lists about 300,000 clones, 90% of them singletons. All enrollees were about 18 to 89 years old and from approximately 25 US areas.

The genes are TRBV28 and TRBJ2-7; TRBD1 might be the D (5 bases). The TCR was taken from a young woman who had recovered from COVID-19. Sequenced input: PBMCs or T cells enriched from blood (not recorded which). CDR3 protein: CASSSQGFPQYF. In DNA form, the CDR3 reads TGTGCCAGCAGTTCGCAGGGATTTCCGCAGTACTTC.